These 4 T cell receptor beta chains were sequenced from one sample in a study of shared clonotypes between healthy human individuals. Measured with immunoSEQ multiplex PCR; TCRdb has only the in-frame clones, and not every one. The data hold about 2.1 million clones, with over 85% observed a single time. CD45RO-negative, CCR7-positively selected cells formed the naive CD8 fraction, excluding terminally differentiated effector memory CD45RA+ cells. The sequencing input was naive CD8+ T cells from PBMCs. The receptors derive from a man aged 18 to 29 in good health. Some clones in this sample may be carry-over from other donors' samples.

The V gene is TRBV6-1, the J gene TRBJ1-2; maybe TRBD1 (5 bases). Trimming took 5 bases from V and 0 from J, leaving 13 bases between them. The CDR3 covers 15 residues. Germline V CDR1 and CDR2: MNHNS, SASEGT. The CDR3 coding sequence is TGTGCCAGCAGTTTCTGGGAGGGGACTAACTATGGCTACACCTTC. This encodes CASSFWEGTNYGYTF.

This clone has a single count. This chain connects TRBV19 to TRBJ2-1, with 7 positions matching TRBD1. Losses at the gene ends were 6 bases for V and 9 bases for J; bases not matched to a gene: 11. Per the germline V gene, CDR1 is LNHDA and CDR2 is SQIVND (reference sequence). The CDR3 loop spans 14 amino acids. CDR3 amino acids: CASRIRGLVSEQFF. CDR3 sequence (DNA): TGTGCCAGTAGGATAAGGGGGCTTGTCAGTGAGCAGTTCTTC.

The J gene is TRBJ1-2, the V gene TRBV27; D call uncertain. The V and J ends lost 5 bases and 6 bases respectively, with 16 bases between them. Germline V gene data show CDR1 as MNHEY and CDR2 as SMNVEV (reference sequence). CDR3 length equals 14 residues. The CDR3 DNA is TGTGCCAGCAGTCCTGCACTAGGCACTGATGGCTACACCTTC. This codes for CASSPALGTDGYTF.

V gene TRBV19 combines with J gene TRBJ2-2; 8 nucleotides align to TRBD2. Losses at the gene ends were 9 bases for V and 6 bases for J; bases not matched to a gene: 12. The CDR3 runs to 15 residues. Germline loops: CDR1 LNHDA, CDR2 SQIVND (reference sequence). In nucleotides, the CDR3 is TGTGCCAGCAGAGGGACTAGGGCCCACCCCGGGGAGCTGTTTTTT. This gives the protein CASRGTRAHPGELFF.